This TCR beta chain was sequenced for a study of PD-1 blockade in classical Hodgkin lymphoma. This clone turned up a few times. CDR3 length equals 14 residues. Germline CDR1 is MNHEY and CDR2 is SVGAGI. V was trimmed by 0 bases and J by 5 bases, leaving 11 bases between them. Profiled with immunoSEQ multiplex PCR; TCRdb holds only in-frame clones, not every one. The sample shows 15,000 to 20,000 clones, about four fifths of them seen only once. Every one of the patients relapsed after autologous stem cell transplantation (brentuximab vedotin exposure was variable). V usage is TRBV6-5 and J usage is TRBJ2-7; unclear D gene. The source is a human donor with classical Hodgkin lymphoma. Source: peripheral blood mononuclear cells (PBMCs), taken at baseline. This CDR3 is CASSYSSPVDEQYF. The CDR3 DNA reads TGTGCCAGCAGTTACTCGTCCCCTGTCGACGAGCAGTACTTC.